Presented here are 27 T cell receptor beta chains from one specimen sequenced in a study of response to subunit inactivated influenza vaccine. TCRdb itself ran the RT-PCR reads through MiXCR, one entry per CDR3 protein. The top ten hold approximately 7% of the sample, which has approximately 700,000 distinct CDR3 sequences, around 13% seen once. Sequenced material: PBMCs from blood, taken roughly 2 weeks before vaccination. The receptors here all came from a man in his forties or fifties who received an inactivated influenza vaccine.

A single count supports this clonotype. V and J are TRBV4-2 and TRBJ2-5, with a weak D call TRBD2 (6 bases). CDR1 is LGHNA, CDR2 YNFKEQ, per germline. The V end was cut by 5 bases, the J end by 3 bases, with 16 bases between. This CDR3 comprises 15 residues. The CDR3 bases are TGTGCCAGCAGCGATAGTTTGGGGGGAAAAGAGACCCAGTACTTC. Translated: CASSDSLGGKETQYF.

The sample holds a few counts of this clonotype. CDR3 coding DNA: TGTGCCAGCAGCCACCGCAACCCGGCAGCCGAGAAACACTACGAGCAGTACTTC. Residues: CASSHRNPAAEKHYEQYF. This chain uses TRBV14 with TRBJ2-7; no definite D call. Germline V CDR1 and CDR2: SGHDN, FVKESK. The CDR3 sequence is 18 residues long. Trimming took off 3 bases at V and 3 bases at J, with 24 bases between the two ends.

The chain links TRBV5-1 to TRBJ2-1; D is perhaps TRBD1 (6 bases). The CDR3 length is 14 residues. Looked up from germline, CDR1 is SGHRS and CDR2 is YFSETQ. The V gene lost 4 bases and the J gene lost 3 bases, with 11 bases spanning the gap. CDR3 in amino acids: CASSLTGFYNEQFF. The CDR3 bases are TGCGCCAGCAGCCTAACAGGGTTCTACAATGAGCAGTTCTTC.

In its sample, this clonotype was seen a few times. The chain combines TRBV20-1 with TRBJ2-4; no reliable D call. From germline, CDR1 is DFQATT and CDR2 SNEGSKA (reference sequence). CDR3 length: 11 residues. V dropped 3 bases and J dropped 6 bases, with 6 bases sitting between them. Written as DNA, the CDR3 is TGCAGTGCTAGCCTCGGAAACATTCAGTACTTC. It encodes CSASLGNIQYF.

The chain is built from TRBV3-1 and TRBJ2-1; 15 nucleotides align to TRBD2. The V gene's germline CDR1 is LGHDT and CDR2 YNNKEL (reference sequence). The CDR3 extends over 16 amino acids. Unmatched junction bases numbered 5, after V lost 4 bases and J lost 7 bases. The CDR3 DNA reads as TGTGCCAGCAGCCCCGGACTAGCGGGGGGGTTGAATGAGCAGTTCTTC. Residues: CASSPGLAGGLNEQFF.

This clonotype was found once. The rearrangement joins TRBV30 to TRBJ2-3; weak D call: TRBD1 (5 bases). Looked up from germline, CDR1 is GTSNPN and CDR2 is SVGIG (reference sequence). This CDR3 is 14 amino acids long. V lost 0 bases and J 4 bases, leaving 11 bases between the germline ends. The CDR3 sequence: CAWSVLRVADTQYF. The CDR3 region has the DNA TGTGCCTGGAGTGTACTCAGGGTCGCAGATACGCAGTATTTT.

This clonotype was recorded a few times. CDR3 DNA sequence: TGCGCCAGCAGCCAAGATGCCGGACAGGGTGGGGAGACCCAGTACTTC. Translating it yields CASSQDAGQGGETQYF. The chain is built from TRBV4-3 and TRBJ2-5; TRBD1 matches at 8 bases. CDR3 length: 16 residues. Trimming removed 0 bases from V and 5 bases from J; junction bases left unmatched: 8. The germline gives CDR1 LGHNA, CDR2 YSLEER.

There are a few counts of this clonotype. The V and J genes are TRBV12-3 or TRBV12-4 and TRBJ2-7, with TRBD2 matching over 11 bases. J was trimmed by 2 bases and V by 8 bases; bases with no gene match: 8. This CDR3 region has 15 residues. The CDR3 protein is CASAAGSGGAYEQYF. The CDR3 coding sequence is TGTGCCAGCGCCGCCGGTAGCGGGGGGGCCTACGAGCAGTACTTC.

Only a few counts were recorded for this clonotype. The CDR3 here is CATSKGGTANTGELFF. The CDR3 region has the DNA TGTGCCACCAGCAAAGGGGGGACCGCGAACACCGGGGAGCTGTTTTTT. This chain links TRBV15 with TRBJ2-2; TRBD1 or TRBD2 may be the D gene (6 bases each). From germline, CDR1 is LNHNV and CDR2 YYDKDF (reference sequence). V lost 4 bases and J 0 bases, leaving 12 bases between the germline ends. CDR3 length: 16 residues.

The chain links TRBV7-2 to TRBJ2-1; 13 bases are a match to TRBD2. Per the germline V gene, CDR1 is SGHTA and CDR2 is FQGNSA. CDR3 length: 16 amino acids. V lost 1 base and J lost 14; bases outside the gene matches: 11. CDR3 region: CASSLEAGLAGESKFF. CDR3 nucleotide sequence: TGTGCCAGCAGCTTAGAGGCCGGACTAGCGGGAGAAAGTAAGTTCTTC. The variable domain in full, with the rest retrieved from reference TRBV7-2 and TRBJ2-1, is GAGVSQSPSNKVTEKGKDVELRCDPISGHTALYWYRQSLGQGLEFLIYFQGNSAPDKSGLPSDRFSAERTGGSVSTLTIQRTQQEDSAVYLCASSLEAGLAGESKFFGPGTRLTVL.

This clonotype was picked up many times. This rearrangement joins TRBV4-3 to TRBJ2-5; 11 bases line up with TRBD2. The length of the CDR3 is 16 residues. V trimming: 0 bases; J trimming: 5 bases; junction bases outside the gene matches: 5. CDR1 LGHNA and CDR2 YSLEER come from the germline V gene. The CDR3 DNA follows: TGCGCCAGCAGCCAAGATATACTAGCGGGGGAGGAGACCCAGTACTTC. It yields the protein CASSQDILAGEETQYF.

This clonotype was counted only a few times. CDR3 coding DNA: TGCGCCAGCAGCTTGGGACACGGTCCCACTGAAGCTTTCTTT. Translation gives CASSLGHGPTEAFF. The J gene is TRBJ1-1, the V gene TRBV5-1; D not resolved. V shed 0 bases and J shed 4 bases, with 10 bases lying between them. This CDR3 spans 14 amino acids. Germline assignment: CDR1 SGHRS and CDR2 YFSETQ.

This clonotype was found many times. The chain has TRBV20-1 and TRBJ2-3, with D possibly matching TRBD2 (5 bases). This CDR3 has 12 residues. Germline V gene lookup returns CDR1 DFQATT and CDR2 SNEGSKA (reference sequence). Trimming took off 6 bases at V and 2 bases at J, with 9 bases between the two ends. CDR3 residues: CSATGYTDTQYF. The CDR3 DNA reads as TGCAGTGCGACGGGGTACACAGATACGCAGTATTTT.

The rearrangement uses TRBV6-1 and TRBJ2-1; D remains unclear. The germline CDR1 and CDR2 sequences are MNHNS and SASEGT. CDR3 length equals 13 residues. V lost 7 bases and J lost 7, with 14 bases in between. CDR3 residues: CASTPTRTNEQFF. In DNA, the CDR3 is TGTGCCAGCACCCCGACCCGAACAAATGAGCAGTTCTTC.

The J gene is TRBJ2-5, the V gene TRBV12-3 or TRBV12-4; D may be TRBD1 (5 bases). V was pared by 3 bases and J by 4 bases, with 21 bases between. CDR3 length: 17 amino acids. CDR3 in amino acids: CASSLGREDTRGETQYF. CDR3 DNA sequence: TGTGCCAGCAGTTTGGGAAGAGAGGACACACGTGGAGAGACCCAGTACTTC.

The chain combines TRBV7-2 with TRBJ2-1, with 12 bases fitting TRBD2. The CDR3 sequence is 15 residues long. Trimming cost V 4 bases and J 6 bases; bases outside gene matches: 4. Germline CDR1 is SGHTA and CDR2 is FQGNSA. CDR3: CASSYGTSGFNEQFF. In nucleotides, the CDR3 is TGTGCCAGCAGCTACGGGACTAGCGGGTTCAATGAGCAGTTCTTC.

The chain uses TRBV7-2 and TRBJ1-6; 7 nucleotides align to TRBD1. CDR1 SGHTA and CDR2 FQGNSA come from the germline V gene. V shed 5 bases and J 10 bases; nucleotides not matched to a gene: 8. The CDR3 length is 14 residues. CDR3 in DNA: TGTGCCAGCAGCAACAGGGGTGGATGGTCACCCCTCCACTTT. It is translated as CASSNRGGWSPLHF.

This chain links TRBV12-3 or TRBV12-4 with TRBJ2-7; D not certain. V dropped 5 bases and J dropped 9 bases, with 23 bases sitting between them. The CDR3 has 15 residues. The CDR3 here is CASSAAGLRLDGQYF. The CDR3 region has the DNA TGTGCCAGCAGTGCTGCCGGGCTCCGCCTCGACGGGCAGTACTTC.

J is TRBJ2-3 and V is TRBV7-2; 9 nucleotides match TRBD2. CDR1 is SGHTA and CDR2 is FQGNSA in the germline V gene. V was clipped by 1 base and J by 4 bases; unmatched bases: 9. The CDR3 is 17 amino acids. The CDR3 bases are TGTGCCAGCAGCTTAGGGGTGCGGGGGGGCCGCGCAGATACGCAGTATTTT. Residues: CASSLGVRGGRADTQYF.

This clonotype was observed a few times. CDR3 sequence reads: CASSLHGRGGTEAFF. In DNA, the CDR3 is TGTGCCAGCAGCTTACATGGGCGGGGAGGAACTGAAGCTTTCTTT. The rearrangement links TRBV11-2 to TRBJ1-1; D ambiguous. Looked up from germline, CDR1 is SGHAT and CDR2 is FQNNGV. Trimming left V 2 bases short and J 5 bases short, with 15 bases between. The CDR3 spans 15 residues.

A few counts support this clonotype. The CDR3 bases are TGCGCCAGCAGCCAAAGATGGGTACCGGGAAACACCATATATTTT. It translates to CASSQRWVPGNTIYF. This rearrangement joins TRBV4-1 to TRBJ1-3; no clear D. The CDR3 length is 15 residues. With 2 bases removed from V and 4 bases from J, the gap between germline ends came to 12 bases. Germline CDR1 reads MGHRA; CDR2 reads YSYEKL.

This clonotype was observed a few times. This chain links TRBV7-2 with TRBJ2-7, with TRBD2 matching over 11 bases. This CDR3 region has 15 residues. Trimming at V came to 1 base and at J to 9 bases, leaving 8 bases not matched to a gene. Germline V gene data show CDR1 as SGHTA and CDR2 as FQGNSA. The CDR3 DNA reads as TGTGCCAGCAGCTTAGGACTAGCGGGAAACCAAGGGCAGTACTTC. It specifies CASSLGLAGNQGQYF. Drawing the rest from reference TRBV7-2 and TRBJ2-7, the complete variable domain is GAGVSQSPSNKVTEKGKDVELRCDPISGHTALYWYRQSLGQGLEFLIYFQGNSAPDKSGLPSDRFSAERTGGSVSTLTIQRTQQEDSAVYLCASSLGLAGNQGQYFGPGTRLTVT.

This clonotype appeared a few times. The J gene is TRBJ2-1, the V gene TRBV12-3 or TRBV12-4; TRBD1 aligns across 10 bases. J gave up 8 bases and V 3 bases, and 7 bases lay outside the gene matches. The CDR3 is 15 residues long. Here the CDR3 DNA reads TGTGCCAGCAGTTTTAGGACAGGGGGGCTCGATGAGCAGTTCTTC. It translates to CASSFRTGGLDEQFF.

CDR3 sequence reads: CASSLASQRVEFF. The DNA of the CDR3 is TGTGCCAGCAGCTTAGCCAGCCAACGGGTAGAGTTCTTC. The rearrangement links TRBV7-2 to TRBJ2-1; no definite D call. V lost 0 bases to trimming and J lost 14 bases, with 14 bases between them. This CDR3 comprises 13 residues. The germline CDR1 and CDR2 sequences are SGHTA and FQGNSA.

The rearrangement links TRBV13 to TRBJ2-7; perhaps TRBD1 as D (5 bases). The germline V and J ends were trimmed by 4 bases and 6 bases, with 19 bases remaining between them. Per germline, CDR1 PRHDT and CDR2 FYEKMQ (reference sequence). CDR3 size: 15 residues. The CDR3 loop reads CASSWGRTSPPEQYF. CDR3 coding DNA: TGTGCCAGCAGCTGGGGTAGGACAAGTCCCCCCGAGCAGTACTTC. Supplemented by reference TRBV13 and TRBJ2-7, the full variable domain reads AAGVIQSPRHLIKEKRETATLKCYPIPRHDTVYWYQQGPGQDPQFLISFYEKMQSDKGSIPDRFSAQQFSDYHSELNMSSLELGDSALYFCASSWGRTSPPEQYFGPGTRLTVT.

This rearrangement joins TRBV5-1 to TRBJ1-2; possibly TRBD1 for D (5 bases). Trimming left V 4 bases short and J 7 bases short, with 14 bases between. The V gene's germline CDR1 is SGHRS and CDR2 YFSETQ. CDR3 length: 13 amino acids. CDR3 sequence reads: CASSSAQGTGYTF. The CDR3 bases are TGCGCCAGCAGCAGCGCTCAGGGTACTGGCTACACCTTC.

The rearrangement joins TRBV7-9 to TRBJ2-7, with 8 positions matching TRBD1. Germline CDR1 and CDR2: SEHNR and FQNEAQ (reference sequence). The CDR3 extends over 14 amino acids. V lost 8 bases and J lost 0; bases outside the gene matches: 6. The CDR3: CASAQGANSYEQYF. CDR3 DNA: TGTGCCAGCGCTCAGGGGGCTAACTCCTACGAGCAGTACTTC.